Here is one T cell receptor (beta chain) with its context. As yet, its antigen is unknown. The CDR3 has 12 residues. Germline trimming cut 7 bases from V and 5 bases from J; bases unmatched to any gene: 5. Germline CDR1 SGDLS, CDR2 YYNGEE. The data stem from a study of T cells in Graves' hyperthyroidism and ophthalmopathy. TCR beta CDR3 region amplification was performed from RNA transcripts. The HTBI set primed first-round TCR CDR3 RT-PCR. TCRdb ran MiXCR on the multiplex PCR reads and lists one entry per CDR3 protein. Of around 760,000 distinct CDR3 sequences listed, around 40% were seen once; the top ten hold around 29%. Regarding the study as a whole: By a 13 V-J model, ophthalmopathy was set apart from stable hyperthyroidism.

Sequencing used blood. This TCR came from a woman in her thirties or forties with Graves' hyperthyroidism. This chain joins TRBV9 and TRBJ2-5; 7 bases are a match to TRBD1. The CDR3 here is CASGTRGETQYF. As DNA, the CDR3 is TGTGCCAGCGGTACCAGGGGGGAGACCCAGTACTTC.